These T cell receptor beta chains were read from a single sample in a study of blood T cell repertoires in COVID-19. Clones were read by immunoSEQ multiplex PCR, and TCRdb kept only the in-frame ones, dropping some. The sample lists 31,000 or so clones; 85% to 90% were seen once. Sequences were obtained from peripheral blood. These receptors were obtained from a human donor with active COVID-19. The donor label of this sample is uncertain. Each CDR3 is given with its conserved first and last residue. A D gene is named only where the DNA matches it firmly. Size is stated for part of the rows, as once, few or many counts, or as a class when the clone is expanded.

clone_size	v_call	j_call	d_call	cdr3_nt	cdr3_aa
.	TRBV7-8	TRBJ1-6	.	TGTGCCAGCAGCAGCTACGGGGGGAATTCACCCCTCCACTTT	CASSSYGGNSPLHF
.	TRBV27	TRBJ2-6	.	TGTGCCAGCAGTTTAACAGGCTTCCGCTCTGGGGCCAACGTCCTGACTTTC	CASSLTGFRSGANVLTF
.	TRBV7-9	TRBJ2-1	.	TGTGCCAGCAGCTTAGTCGCAGGTGAGCAGTTCTTC	CASSLVAGEQFF
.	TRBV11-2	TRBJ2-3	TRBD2	TGTGCCAGCAGCTCGGGACTAGCAAGGGATACGCAGTATTTT	CASSSGLARDTQYF
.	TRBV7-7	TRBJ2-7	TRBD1	TGTGCTAGCAGTCCTATGGGACAGGGGGACGAGCAGTACTTC	CASSPMGQGDEQYF
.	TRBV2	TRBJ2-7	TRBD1	TGTGCCAGCAGTCGGACAGGGTCCTACGAGCAGTACTTC	CASSRTGSYEQYF
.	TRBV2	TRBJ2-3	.	TGTGCCAGCAGTCTAGCAAATACGCAGTATTTT	CASSLANTQYF
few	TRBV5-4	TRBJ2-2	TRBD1	TGTGCCAGCAGATTAGACAGGGAGAACACCGGGGAGCTGTTTTTT	CASRLDRENTGELFF
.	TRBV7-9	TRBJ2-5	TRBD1	TGTGCCAGCAGCCTAGGGACAGGGACCCAAGAGACCCAGTACTTC	CASSLGTGTQETQYF
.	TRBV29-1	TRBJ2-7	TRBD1	TGCAGCGTTGAGGGGACAGTGGGGTCGCCCTACGAGCAGTACTTC	CSVEGTVGSPYEQYF
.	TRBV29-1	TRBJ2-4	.	TGCAGCGCAATGGGGGCCCGCAGGGACTTC	CSAMGARRDF
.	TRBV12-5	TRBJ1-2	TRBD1	TGTGCTAGTGGTGTGGACAGGATTCCTAACTATGGCTACACCTTC	CASGVDRIPNYGYTF
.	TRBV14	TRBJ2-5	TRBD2	TGTGCCAGCAGCCTGCGAAGCGGGACTAGCAACCAAGAGACCCAGTACTTC	CASSLRSGTSNQETQYF
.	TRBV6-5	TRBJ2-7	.	TGTGCCAACCGAGTCGGTGCGGGAACCTACGAGCAGTACTTC	CANRVGAGTYEQYF
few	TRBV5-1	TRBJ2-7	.	TGCGCCAGCAGCTTGGAAACAGGGGAGCAGTACTTC	CASSLETGEQYF
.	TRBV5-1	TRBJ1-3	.	TGCGCCAGCAGCTTGGGCGACCAGGACACCATATATTTT	CASSLGDQDTIYF
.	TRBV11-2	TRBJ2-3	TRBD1	TGTGCCAGCAGCTTAGATCGCCAGGGGGCTTTCCGTACGCAGTATTTT	CASSLDRQGAFRTQYF
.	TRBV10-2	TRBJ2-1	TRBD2	TGCGCCAGCGGTCCCCTAGCGGGGGGGTACAATGAGCAGTTCTTC	CASGPLAGGYNEQFF
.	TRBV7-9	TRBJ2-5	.	TGTGCCAGCAGCTTGGAAGTACGTCGGGGGACCCAGTACTTC	CASSLEVRRGTQYF
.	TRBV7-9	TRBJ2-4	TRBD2	TGTGCCAGCAGCCCCGACGGACTAGCGGTGGTAACTCAGTACTTC	CASSPDGLAVVTQYF
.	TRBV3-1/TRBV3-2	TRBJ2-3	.	TGTGCCAGCAGCCAAGGGCCGGCGGGGCCGTCCTTTAGCACAGATACGCAGTATTTT	CASSQGPAGPSFSTDTQYF
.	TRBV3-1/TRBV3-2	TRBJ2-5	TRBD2	TGTGCCAGCAGCCAAGAAGGCGGGAGTAAGACCCAGTACTTC	CASSQEGGSKTQYF
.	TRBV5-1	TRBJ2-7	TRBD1	TGCGCCAGCAGCGTAACGACAGGGTCCATCTACGAGCAGTACTTC	CASSVTTGSIYEQYF
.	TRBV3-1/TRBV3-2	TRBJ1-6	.	TGTGCCAGCAGCCTCGGGTCCTATAATTCACCCCTCCACTTT	CASSLGSYNSPLHF
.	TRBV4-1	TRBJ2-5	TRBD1	TGCGCCAGCAGCGACTACAGGGGGCGGGGGGAGACCCAGTACTTC	CASSDYRGRGETQYF
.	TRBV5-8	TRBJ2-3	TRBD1	TGTGCCAGCAGCTCCGGGACAGGGGGTTCAGATACGCAGTATTTT	CASSSGTGGSDTQYF
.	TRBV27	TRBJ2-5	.	TGTGCCAGCAGTCCCGGCAGGGAAGGTAAAGAGACCCAGTACTTC	CASSPGREGKETQYF
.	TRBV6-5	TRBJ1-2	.	TGTGCCACCCTTCGGGGGGCAGGGGGCTACACCTTC	CATLRGAGGYTF
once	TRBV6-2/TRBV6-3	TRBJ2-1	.	TGTGCCAGCAGTTACAAGGGGGAGTACAATGAGCAGTTCTTC	CASSYKGEYNEQFF
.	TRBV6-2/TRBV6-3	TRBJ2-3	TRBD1	TGTGCCAGCAGTGCGGACAGGGGGTACCCCACAGATACGCAGTATTTT	CASSADRGYPTDTQYF
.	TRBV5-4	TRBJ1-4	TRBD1	TGTGCCAGCAGCTCCGGGACAGGGGGCATTCGTGAAAAACTGTTTTTT	CASSSGTGGIREKLFF
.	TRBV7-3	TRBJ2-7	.	TGTGCCAGCAGCTTAGGTTCGGCAGGAAGCGAGCAGTACTTC	CASSLGSAGSEQYF
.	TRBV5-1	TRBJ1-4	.	TGCGCCAGCAGCTTGGAGTGGCAGGGCGGGATAGGAACTAATGAAAAACTGTTTTTT	CASSLEWQGGIGTNEKLFF
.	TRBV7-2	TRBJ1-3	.	TGTGCCAGCAGCTTAGCGAAAGATTGGATGGGCTTTGGAAACACCATATATTTT	CASSLAKDWMGFGNTIYF